What follows are 11 T cell receptor beta chains derived from one specimen sequenced in a study of blood T cell repertoires in COVID-19 (TCRdb year 2020). Libraries were built with the immunoSEQ multiplex PCR assay. This immuneACCESS table, as held by TCRdb, lists in-frame sequences with V and J called but not all clones. Of the missing ones, under half trace to an unresolved V gene in checked studies; the others have no known cause. The sample table lists 250,000 to 300,000 clones, approximately 90% of them with a count of one. The ten largest make up 1% to 1.3% of the sample. The source material was PBMCs or T cells enriched from blood (not recorded which). The origin of the receptors is a young woman who had recovered from COVID-19.

The chain carries TRBV7-2 and TRBJ2-1; 9 bases fit TRBD1. J was trimmed by 7 bases and V by 1 base; bases with no gene match: 8. The germline CDR1 and CDR2 sequences are SGHTA and FQGNSA. The CDR3 totals 16 residues. The CDR3 region is CASSLVGGQGMNEQFF. DNA for the CDR3: TGTGCCAGCAGCTTAGTAGGGGGACAGGGTATGAATGAGCAGTTCTTC. The full variable domain, rest sourced from reference TRBV7-2 and TRBJ2-1, is GAGVSQSPSNKVTEKGKDVELRCDPISGHTALYWYRQSLGQGLEFLIYFQGNSAPDKSGLPSDRFSAERTGGSVSTLTIQRTQQEDSAVYLCASSLVGGQGMNEQFFGPGTRLTVL.

The chain carries TRBV6-6 and TRBJ1-5; 11 bases line up with TRBD1. Germline V CDR1 and CDR2: MNHNY, SVGAGI (reference sequence). This CDR3 region has 15 residues. Trimming cost V 7 bases and J 5 bases; bases outside gene matches: 7. The CDR3 bases are TGTGCCAGCAAACTACCGGGACAGGGGGATCAGCCCCAGCATTTT. The encoded protein is CASKLPGQGDQPQHF.

This clone was counted between two and nine times. This rearrangement joins TRBV12-3 or TRBV12-4 to TRBJ2-3; unclear D gene. CDR3 length: 12 residues. Trimming stripped 5 bases from V and 5 bases from J, with 8 bases between. For the CDR3, the DNA is TGTGCCAGCAGTAATTCTAGAGATACGCAGTATTTT. Its translation: CASSNSRDTQYF.

The J gene is TRBJ2-1, the V gene TRBV24-1; 8 nucleotides line up with TRBD1. The germline V gene encodes CDR1 KGHDR and CDR2 SFDVKD. V shed 2 bases, J shed 4 bases, and the junction held 9 bases outside the gene matches. The CDR3 sequence is 17 residues long. CDR3 DNA sequence: TGTGCCACCAGTGATTCTCAGGGGGCGGGCCGGTACAATGAGCAGTTCTTC. Protein sequence: CATSDSQGAGRYNEQFF.

With respect to this clone: Other DNA sequences in the sample encode the same CDR3. This chain joins TRBV28 and TRBJ2-1, with no clear D. Trimming removed 2 bases from V and 4 bases from J, with 3 bases in between. The length of the CDR3 is 12 residues. The germline gives CDR1 MDHEN, CDR2 SYDVKM. The CDR3 loop is CASSLLYNEQFF. The CDR3 DNA is TGTGCCAGCAGTTTACTGTACAATGAGCAGTTCTTC. The full variable domain, its missing parts supplied by reference TRBV28 and TRBJ2-1, is DVKVTQSSRYLVKRTGEKVFLECVQDMDHENMFWYRQDPGLGLRLIYFSYDVKMKEKGDIPEGYSVSREKKERFSLILESASTNQTSMYLCASSLLYNEQFFGPGTRLTVL.

The V gene is TRBV3-1 (or the pseudogene TRBV3-2), the J gene TRBJ2-1; D remains ambiguous. The CDR3 has 15 residues. Germline V gene sequence: CDR1 LGHDT, CDR2 YNNKEL (reference sequence). V lost 0 bases and J 6 bases, leaving 12 bases between the germline ends. CDR3 sequence reads: CASSQDRFSGNEQFF. CDR3 nucleotides: TGTGCCAGCAGCCAAGATAGGTTTTCAGGCAATGAGCAGTTCTTC.

The chain employs TRBV14 and TRBJ1-1; D gene uncertain. V was shortened by 6 bases and J by 5 bases, with 13 bases between the two germline ends. Germline loops: CDR1 SGHDN, CDR2 FVKESK. This CDR3 is 13 amino acids long. CDR3 region: CASSPPPGTEAFF. In DNA, the CDR3 is TGTGCCAGCAGTCCCCCTCCGGGGACTGAAGCTTTCTTT.

The chain links TRBV20-1 to TRBJ2-2; tentative D call: TRBD2 (5 bases). Trimming took 3 bases from V and 4 from J, leaving 12 bases between them. Looked up from germline, CDR1 is DFQATT and CDR2 is SNEGSKA (reference sequence). This CDR3 comprises 14 residues. CDR3 residues: CSASGLGGTGELFF. CDR3 DNA sequence: TGCAGTGCTAGTGGTCTTGGAGGCACCGGGGAGCTGTTTTTT.

CDR3 sequence: CASKHTDTQYF. CDR3 nucleotide sequence: TGTGCCAGTAAACACACAGATACGCAGTATTTT. This chain joins TRBV27 and TRBJ2-3, with no clear D. The CDR3 sequence is 11 residues long. Germline-derived CDR1 and CDR2 are MNHEY and SMNVEV (reference sequence). V gave up 9 bases and J gave up 2 bases, with 6 bases separating them.

The chain's CDR3 is CASGGTGDTDTQYF. The CDR3 nucleotides are TGTGCCAGCGGAGGGACAGGGGACACAGATACGCAGTATTTT. V usage is TRBV10-3 and J usage is TRBJ2-3; 10 bases are shared with TRBD1. CDR3 length: 14 residues. The trim removed 10 bases at V and 2 bases at J, leaving 6 bases unmatched. Germline CDR1 reads ENHRY; CDR2 reads SYGVKD.

The CDR3 DNA reads TGTGCCAGCAGCACGGACAGGGGTGGGGGAAACACCATATATTTT. This sequence encodes CASSTDRGGGNTIYF. The rearrangement links TRBV5-4 to TRBJ1-3; TRBD1 agrees at 9 bases. The CDR3 totals 15 residues. Germline CDR1 SGHNT, CDR2 YYREEE (reference sequence). The V and J ends lost 4 bases and 4 bases, in that order; junction bases with no gene match: 6.